A single sample gave rise to the 8 T cell receptor beta chains below, sequenced in a study of blood T cell repertoires in COVID-19. Repertoires were generated with immunoSEQ multiplex PCR, while TCRdb's copy carries only in-frame clones and drops some. The repertoire holds tens of thousands of clones, with around 80% as singletons. What was sequenced was PBMCs or T cells enriched from blood (not recorded which). The receptors derive from a woman between 35 and 50 years old with acute COVID-19.

This clone occurred a few times. The chain is built from TRBV9 and TRBJ1-2; D is possibly TRBD1 (6 bases). V was shortened by 4 bases and J by 6 bases, with 19 bases between the two germline ends. CDR1 is SGDLS and CDR2 is YYNGEE in the germline V gene. This CDR3 has 15 residues. CDR3: CASSPRWGGANGYTF. The CDR3 DNA sequence: TGTGCCAGCAGCCCTCGGTGGGGGGGCGCGAATGGCTACACCTTC.

The chain couples TRBV4-1 to TRBJ1-5; 7 nucleotides align to TRBD1. J was trimmed by 4 bases and V by 4 bases; bases with no gene match: 10. Germline V gives CDR1 MGHRA, CDR2 YSYEKL. The CDR3 contains 16 residues. CDR3 sequence (DNA): TGCGCCAGCAGCCCAACGGAGGGGGCATTGAATCAGCCCCAGCATTTT. Encoded protein: CASSPTEGALNQPQHF.

This clone has a single count. The chain links TRBV6-5 to TRBJ2-5, with TRBD1 identical over 8 bases. Per the germline V gene, CDR1 is MNHEY and CDR2 is SVGAGI. The CDR3 contains 14 residues. The V segment lost 8 bases and the J segment 1 base; nucleotides outside the gene matches: 6. As DNA, the CDR3 is TGTGCCAGCCTAATAACAGGGGGCCAAGAGACCCAGTACTTC. This sequence encodes CASLITGGQETQYF.

This clone was observed a handful of times. The chain combines TRBV2 with TRBJ1-1; D possibly corresponds to TRBD1 (6 bases). V was pared by 6 bases and J by 3 bases, with 11 bases between. The CDR3 runs 13 residues. Germline V lookup: CDR1 SNHLY, CDR2 FYNNEI. The CDR3 region has the DNA TGTGCCAGCAGAAAACAGGGTCACACTGAAGCTTTCTTT. Amino acids: CASRKQGHTEAFF.

This clone has just one count. The chain uses TRBV24-1 and TRBJ1-4; D is ambiguous. The CDR3 extends over 13 amino acids. CDR1 and CDR2 from the germline V gene are KGHDR and SFDVKD. The ends were cut back, 3 bases at V and 8 bases at J, with 9 bases in the middle. The CDR3: CATSDRRSEKLFF. DNA for the CDR3: TGTGCCACCAGTGATCGGAGGTCAGAAAAACTGTTTTTT.

The chain links TRBV29-1 to TRBJ2-7, with D perhaps TRBD2 (5 bases). Trimming took off 7 bases at V and 2 bases at J, with 12 bases between the two ends. Germline CDR1 and CDR2: SQVTM and ANQGSEA. CDR3 length: 12 amino acids. The CDR3 DNA reads as TGCAGCGCCCGGACCGGGACCTACGAGCAGTACTTC. It codes for CSARTGTYEQYF.

The V gene is TRBV11-2, the J gene TRBJ2-5, with D tentatively TRBD2 (5 bases). V dropped 5 bases and J dropped 5 bases, with 9 bases sitting between them. The CDR3 has 12 amino acids. Germline lookup yields CDR1 SGHAT and CDR2 FQNNGV. CDR3 nucleotide sequence: TGTGCCAGCAGCCGGGGAATCGAGACCCAGTACTTC. Translation: CASSRGIETQYF. The whole variable domain, filled in from reference TRBV11-2 and TRBJ2-5, reads EAGVAQSPRYKIIEKRQSVAFWCNPISGHATLYWYQQILGQGPKLLIQFQNNGVVDDSQLPKDRFSAERLKGVDSTLKIQPAKLEDSAVYLCASSRGIETQYFGPGTRLLVL.

The chain links TRBV28 to TRBJ2-2, with TRBD2 matching 9 bases. The length of the CDR3 is 15 residues. Germline-derived CDR1 and CDR2 are MDHEN and SYDVKM. V trimming: 5 bases; J trimming: 1 base; junction bases outside the gene matches: 2. CDR3 in amino acids: CASSRLAVNTGELFF. The DNA of the CDR3 is TGTGCCAGCAGTAGACTAGCGGTGAACACCGGGGAGCTGTTTTTT. The full variable domain, in which reference TRBV28 and TRBJ2-2 provide the parts outside the CDR3, is DVKVTQSSRYLVKRTGEKVFLECVQDMDHENMFWYRQDPGLGLRLIYFSYDVKMKEKGDIPEGYSVSREKKERFSLILESASTNQTSMYLCASSRLAVNTGELFFGEGSRLTVL.